This T cell receptor (beta chain) is drawn from a study of T cell repertoires in ileal Crohn's disease. TCRB immunosequencing input was five hundred nanograms of biopsy DNA per sample. Repertoires were generated with immunoSEQ multiplex PCR, while TCRdb's copy carries only in-frame clones and drops some. This table has fewer than 20,000 clones, about 91% appearing once. Germline CDR1 SGHRS, CDR2 YFSETQ. The CDR3 is 14 amino acids. V was pared by 1 base and J by 3 bases, with 3 bases of the junction left unmatched. For this clone: Antigen specificity is unknown.

Findings and limits, study-wide: All patients with clonality above 26.8% had endoscopic recurrence.

The origin of this receptor is an adult with Crohn's disease. The sequenced sample consisted of ileal tissue. The chain links TRBV5-1 to TRBJ2-7; 8 bases fit TRBD1. The DNA for the CDR3 is TGCGCCAGCAGCTTGAAACAGGGGGACTACGAGCAGTACTTC. Its translation is CASSLKQGDYEQYF.